Listed here are 6 T cell receptor beta chains from one sample, sequenced in a study of blood T cell repertoires in COVID-19 (dated by TCRdb to about 2020). The library was produced with the immunoSEQ multiplex PCR assay. This immuneACCESS table, as held by TCRdb, lists in-frame sequences with V and J called but not all clones. Of the missing ones, under half trace to an unresolved V gene in checked studies; the others have no known cause. A total of 100,000 to 150,000 clones appear in this sample, approximately 88% of them only once. The top ten clones comprise about 18% of the sample. Sample: peripheral blood. The receptors were gathered from a woman aged 80 or older with acute or convalescent COVID-19.

The V and J genes are TRBV11-2 and TRBJ1-1, with unresolved D. CDR3 length equals 14 residues. Germline V CDR1 and CDR2: SGHAT, FQNNGV. V was trimmed by 0 bases and J by 6 bases, leaving 11 bases between them. CDR3 sequence (DNA): TGTGCCAGCAGCTTAGAGGCCCACGAGGCTGAAGCTTTCTTT. The encoded protein is CASSLEAHEAEAFF.

This clone has only one observation. This chain links TRBV11-3 with TRBJ2-1, with D maybe TRBD2 (6 bases). The CDR3 loop spans 12 amino acids. Germline V gene data show CDR1 as SGHNT and CDR2 as YENEEA. V lost 4 bases and J lost 15, with 16 bases in between. The CDR3 DNA is TGTGCCAGCAGCTCCCGAGGAGGGACTTTGTTCTTC. It specifies CASSSRGGTLFF. The entire variable domain, with the rest obtained from reference TRBV11-3 and TRBJ2-1, is as follows: EAGVVQSPRYKIIEKKQPVAFWCNPISGHNTLYWYLQNLGQGPELLIRYENEEAVDDSQLPKDRFSAERLKGVDSTLKIQPAELGDSAVYLCASSSRGGTLFFGPGTRLTVL.

J is TRBJ1-6 and V is TRBV27, with 12 bases fitting TRBD1. Germline trimming cut 3 bases from V and 9 bases from J; bases unmatched to any gene: 6. CDR1 and CDR2 from the germline V gene are MNHEY and SMNVEV (reference sequence). The CDR3 consists of 16 residues. DNA of the CDR3: TGTGCCAGCAGTTTTAAGGGACAGGGGGCTGGTTCACCCCTCCACTTT. This encodes CASSFKGQGAGSPLHF.

The V and J genes are TRBV14 and TRBJ1-1; D gene unclear. This CDR3 has 14 amino acids. Germline assignment: CDR1 SGHDN and CDR2 FVKESK. Trimming removed 4 bases at V and 0 bases at J, with 9 bases between. CDR3 in amino acids: CASSRPGMNTEAFF. The CDR3 coding sequence is TGTGCCAGCAGCCGCCCGGGGATGAACACTGAAGCTTTCTTT.

This chain connects TRBV18 to TRBJ2-5; TRBD2 agrees at 10 bases. Germline trimming cut 2 bases from V and 4 bases from J; bases unmatched to any gene: 16. The germline CDR1 and CDR2 sequences are KGHSH and LQKENI. This CDR3 is built from 19 residues. CDR3 region: CASSPSRQRGGPVGETQYF. CDR3 bases: TGTGCCAGCTCACCAAGCCGACAGCGGGGGGGCCCCGTAGGAGAGACCCAGTACTTC.

V usage is TRBV18 and J usage is TRBJ1-2; the D gene is possibly TRBD1 (5 bases). V was clipped by 3 bases and J by 4 bases, with 12 bases between them. CDR1 and CDR2 (germline): KGHSH, LQKENI. CDR3 length: 14 residues. The CDR3 nucleotides are TGTGCCAGCTCACCCCAGGGCCTCGGCTATGGCTACACCTTC. The encoded protein is CASSPQGLGYGYTF.